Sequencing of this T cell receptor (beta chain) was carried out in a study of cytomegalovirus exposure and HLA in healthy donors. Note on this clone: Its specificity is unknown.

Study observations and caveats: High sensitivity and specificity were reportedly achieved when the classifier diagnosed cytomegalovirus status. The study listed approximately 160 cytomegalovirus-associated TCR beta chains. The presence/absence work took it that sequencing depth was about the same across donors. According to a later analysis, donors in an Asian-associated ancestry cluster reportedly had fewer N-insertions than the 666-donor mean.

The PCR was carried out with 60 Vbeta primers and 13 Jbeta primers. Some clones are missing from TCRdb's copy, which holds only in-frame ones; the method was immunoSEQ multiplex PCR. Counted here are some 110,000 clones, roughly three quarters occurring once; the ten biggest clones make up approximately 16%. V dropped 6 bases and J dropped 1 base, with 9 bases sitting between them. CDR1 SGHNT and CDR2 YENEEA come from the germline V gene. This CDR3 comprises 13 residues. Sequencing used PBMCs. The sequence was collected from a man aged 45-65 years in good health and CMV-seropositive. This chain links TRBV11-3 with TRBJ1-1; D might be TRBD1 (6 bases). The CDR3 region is CASRYRENTEAFF. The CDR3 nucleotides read TGTGCCAGCAGATACAGGGAGAACACTGAAGCTTTCTTT.